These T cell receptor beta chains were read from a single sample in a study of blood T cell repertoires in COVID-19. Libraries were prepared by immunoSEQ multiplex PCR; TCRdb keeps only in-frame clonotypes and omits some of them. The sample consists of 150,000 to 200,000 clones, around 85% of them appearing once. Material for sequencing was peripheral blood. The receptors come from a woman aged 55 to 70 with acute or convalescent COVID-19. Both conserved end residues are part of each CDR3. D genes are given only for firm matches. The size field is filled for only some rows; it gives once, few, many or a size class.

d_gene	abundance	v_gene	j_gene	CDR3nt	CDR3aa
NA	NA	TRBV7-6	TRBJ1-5	TGTGCCAGCAGCTTAGCTCCAGGGCCTAATCAGCCCCAGCATTTT	CASSLAPGPNQPQHF
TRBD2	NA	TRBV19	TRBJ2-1	TGTGCCAGTAGACTAGCGGGCTTCCCCGGCAATGAGCAGTTCTTC	CASRLAGFPGNEQFF
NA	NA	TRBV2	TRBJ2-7	TGTGCCAGCAATTACTACACCTACGAGCAGTACTTC	CASNYYTYEQYF
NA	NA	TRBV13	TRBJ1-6	TGTGCCAGCAGTTACCTTCGTCTGCAGGGGCGCAATTCACCCCTCCACTTT	CASSYLRLQGRNSPLHF
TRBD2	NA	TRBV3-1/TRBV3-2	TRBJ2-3	TGTGCCAGCAGCAAGAGCGGGAGGGGGACAGATACGCAGTATTTT	CASSKSGRGTDTQYF
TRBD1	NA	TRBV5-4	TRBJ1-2	TGTGCCAGCAGCTTGACCGGGACAGGGTGGAGTGGCTACACCTTC	CASSLTGTGWSGYTF
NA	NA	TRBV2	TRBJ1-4	TGTGCCAGCAGTGTTTGGGACACCAAGGGCCCAACTAATGAAAAACTGTTTTTT	CASSVWDTKGPTNEKLFF
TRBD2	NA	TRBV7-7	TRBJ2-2	TGTGCTAGCAGCTTAGTAGCGGGAGATAAGACCGGGGAGCTGTTTTTT	CASSLVAGDKTGELFF
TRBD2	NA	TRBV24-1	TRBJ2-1	TGTGCCACCAACCCTCTAGCGGGAGATCGCAATGAGCAGTTCTTC	CATNPLAGDRNEQFF
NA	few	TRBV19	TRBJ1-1	TGTGCCAGTAGTATAAATTCGGGGGTCGGGGCGGGGACTGAAGCTTTCTTT	CASSINSGVGAGTEAFF
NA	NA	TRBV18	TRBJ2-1	TGTGCCAGCTCACCCCCCGGACAAAGCTCCTACAATGAGCAGTTCTTC	CASSPPGQSSYNEQFF
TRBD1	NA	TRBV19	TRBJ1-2	TGTGCCAGTAAGGACAGGGGGAACTATGGCTACACCTTC	CASKDRGNYGYTF
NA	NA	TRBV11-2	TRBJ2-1	TGTGCCAGCAGCCCGCCGGGTCCCACTGAGCAGTTCTTC	CASSPPGPTEQFF
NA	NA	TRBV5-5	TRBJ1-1	TGTGCCAGCAGCCCCAGGGCCCGCAGTCAAGACACTGAAGCTTTCTTT	CASSPRARSQDTEAFF
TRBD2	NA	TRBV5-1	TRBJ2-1	TGCGCCACCTCACCCGGCGGGGGGGACAATGAGCAGTTCTTC	CATSPGGGDNEQFF
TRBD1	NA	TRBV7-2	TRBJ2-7	TGTGCCAGCAGATACGACAGGGTCCTTGATGAGCAGTACTTC	CASRYDRVLDEQYF
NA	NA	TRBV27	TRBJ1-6	TGTGCCAGCAGTTTAATCCAAGGCCCAGGGTCCTATAATTCACCCCTCCACTTT	CASSLIQGPGSYNSPLHF
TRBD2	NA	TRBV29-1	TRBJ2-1	TGCAGCAGTCTTGGGACTAGCGGGACTTACAATGAGCAGTTCTTC	CSSLGTSGTYNEQFF
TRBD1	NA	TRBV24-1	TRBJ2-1	TGTGCCACTGAATCCTCCGGGACAGGGTTCGACGAGCAGTTCTTC	CATESSGTGFDEQFF
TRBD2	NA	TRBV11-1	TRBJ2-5	TGTGCCAGCAGCATTGGGACTAGCGGGCAAGAGACCCAGTACTTC	CASSIGTSGQETQYF